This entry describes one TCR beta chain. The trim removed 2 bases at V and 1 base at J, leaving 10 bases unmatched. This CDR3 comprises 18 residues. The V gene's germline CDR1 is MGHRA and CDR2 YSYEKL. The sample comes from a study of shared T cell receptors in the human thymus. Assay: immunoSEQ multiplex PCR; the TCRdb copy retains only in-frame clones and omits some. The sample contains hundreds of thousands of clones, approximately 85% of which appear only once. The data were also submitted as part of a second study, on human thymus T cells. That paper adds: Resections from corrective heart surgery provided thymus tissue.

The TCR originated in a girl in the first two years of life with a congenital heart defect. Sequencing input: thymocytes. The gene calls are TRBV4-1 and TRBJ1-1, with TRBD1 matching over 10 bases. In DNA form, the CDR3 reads TGCGCCAGCAGCCAAACCGGGACAGGGGCCCTTTGGAACACTGAAGCTTTCTTT. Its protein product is CASSQTGTGALWNTEAFF.